The 32 T cell receptor beta chains presented below share a single source sample, sequenced in a study of T-cell memory formation after mild COVID-19. TCRdb independently ran MiXCR on the 5' RACE reads; one entry per CDR3 protein. The sample holds more than 450,000 distinct CDR3 sequences; 15% to 20% are singletons and the top ten take 12%. Sequencing was carried out using PBMCs or a T cell subset sorted from them (not recorded which). The receptor source for this set is an adult woman who had mild COVID-19 (a few samples of this study predate the infection). Cell type and time point are not known.

The sample holds a few counts of this clonotype. The chain couples TRBV29-1 to TRBJ1-1; TRBD1 aligns across 9 bases. V lost 7 bases, J lost 1 base, and 4 bases stayed unmatched. The CDR3 contains 13 residues. Germline CDR1 is SQVTM and CDR2 is ANQGSEA. This CDR3 is CSGKTGGNTEAFF. CDR3 bases: TGCAGCGGAAAGACAGGGGGGAACACTGAAGCTTTCTTT.

This clonotype came up many times. This chain connects TRBV4-2 to TRBJ2-1; D is uncertain. Germline values: CDR1 LGHNA, CDR2 YNFKEQ. There are 13 residues in the CDR3. V gave up 4 bases and J gave up 9 bases, with 13 bases separating them. DNA of the CDR3: TGTGCCAGCAGCCCAACCGAACGCGGTGAGCAGTTCTTC. Encoded protein: CASSPTERGEQFF.

This clonotype was observed a handful of times. The CDR3 reads CASSQYTGEGQPQHF. CDR3 in DNA: TGCGCCAGCAGCCAGTATACAGGGGAAGGCCAGCCCCAGCATTTT. The chain links TRBV4-1 to TRBJ1-5, with 7 bases matching TRBD1. Per the germline V gene, CDR1 is MGHRA and CDR2 is YSYEKL. V was pared by 3 bases and J by 7 bases, with 9 bases of the junction left unmatched. CDR3 length equals 15 residues.

This chain uses TRBV7-2 with TRBJ2-3; D is unclear. V was pared by 0 bases and J by 6 bases, with 10 bases between. This CDR3 spans 14 amino acids. The germline V gene has CDR1 SGHTA and CDR2 FQGNSA. The CDR3 spells CASSLASAQDTQYF. The CDR3 region has the DNA TGTGCCAGCAGCTTAGCGTCGGCACAGGATACGCAGTATTTT.

This clonotype came up a few times. DNA for the CDR3: TGTGCCAGCAGCTTAGCGATTGCACCCCTCTCGGTTTATGGCTACACCTTC. Translating it yields CASSLAIAPLSVYGYTF. This sequence joins TRBV7-9 and TRBJ1-2, with D uncertain. V dropped 0 bases and J dropped 5 bases, with 19 bases sitting between them. CDR3 length equals 17 residues. In germline, CDR1 is SEHNR, CDR2 FQNEAQ (reference sequence).

V usage is TRBV4-3 and J usage is TRBJ2-1, with 10 positions matching TRBD2. The CDR3 has 16 residues. The V and J ends lost 1 base and 8 bases, in that order; junction bases with no gene match: 8. Per germline, CDR1 LGHNA and CDR2 YSLEER. CDR3 coding DNA: TGCGCCAGCAGCCAAGTCCTCCTAGCGGGAGTTCATGAGCAGTTCTTC. This translates into CASSQVLLAGVHEQFF.

The V and J genes are TRBV6-6 and TRBJ2-7, with 7 positions matching TRBD2. This CDR3 is 16 amino acids long. V shed 2 bases and J 6 bases; nucleotides not matched to a gene: 13. Germline assignment: CDR1 MNHNY and CDR2 SVGAGI (reference sequence). The CDR3 protein is CASSYPERDRQGEQYF. The CDR3 DNA follows: TGTGCCAGCAGTTACCCCGAGCGGGACCGTCAGGGCGAGCAGTACTTC.

This chain joins TRBV27 and TRBJ1-1, with TRBD1 identical over 11 bases. The V gene's germline CDR1 is MNHEY and CDR2 SMNVEV (reference sequence). Losses at the gene ends were 5 bases for V and 5 bases for J; bases not matched to a gene: 10. The length of the CDR3 is 16 residues. Here the CDR3 reads CASSLKLGTGGTEAFF. The DNA for the CDR3 is TGTGCCAGCAGTCTCAAACTGGGGACAGGGGGAACTGAAGCTTTCTTT.

This clonotype was seen only a few times. The rearrangement uses TRBV5-1 and TRBJ2-3; 8 bases align to TRBD1. After removal of 5 bases from V and 6 bases from J, the junction contained 8 bases not matched to a gene. Germline V lookup: CDR1 SGHRS, CDR2 YFSETQ. The CDR3 consists of 14 residues. The CDR3 loop is CASRRGQGGDTQYF. The DNA for the CDR3 is TGCGCCAGCAGACGAGGACAGGGCGGGGATACGCAGTATTTT.

This clonotype was detected only a few times. The chain links TRBV6-6 to TRBJ2-2, with 10 nucleotides matching TRBD1. CDR3 length equals 16 residues. The germline gives CDR1 MNHNY, CDR2 SVGAGI (reference sequence). V lost 8 bases, J lost 5 bases, and 11 bases stayed unmatched. This chain's CDR3 is CASYGSGQGDTGELFF. The DNA for the CDR3 is TGTGCCAGCTATGGGTCAGGACAGGGGGATACCGGGGAGCTGTTTTTT.

This clonotype was detected a few times. This chain links TRBV2 with TRBJ2-3; D gene uncertain. Trimming cost V 5 bases and J 4 bases, with 10 bases left between them. In germline, CDR1 is SNHLY, CDR2 FYNNEI. The CDR3 is 13 residues long. This CDR3 is CASSKESADTQYF. CDR3 in DNA: TGTGCCAGCAGTAAGGAGAGTGCAGATACGCAGTATTTT.

This clonotype was recorded many times. The chain employs TRBV18 and TRBJ2-1; no firm D call. V dropped 4 bases and J dropped 1 base, with 5 bases sitting between them. Germline CDR1 and CDR2: KGHSH and LQKENI. This CDR3 contains 13 residues. The CDR3 DNA reads TGTGCCAGCTCACTACAATCCTACAATGAGCAGTTCTTC. It is translated as CASSLQSYNEQFF.

This clonotype has only a few counts. The germline gene is not matched at one end of the junction; a read error may be the cause. The chain joins TRBV29-1 to TRBJ1-5; 11 positions agree with TRBD1. The germline CDR1 and CDR2 sequences are SQVTM and ANQGSEA. The CDR3 covers 12 residues. The CDR3 coding sequence is TGCAGCGTTGAAGATTGGAGGGGACAGGGGGTTTTC. Its protein product is CSVEDWRGQGVF.

This clonotype was seen a handful of times. The J gene is TRBJ2-1, the V gene TRBV7-2; 7 bases match TRBD1. Per germline, CDR1 SGHTA and CDR2 FQGNSA. V lost 5 bases to trimming and J lost 8 bases; unmatched junction nucleotides: 3. This CDR3 is built from 12 residues. CDR3 in DNA: TGTGCCAGCAGCCTACAGGGGCATGAGCAGTTCTTC. It encodes CASSLQGHEQFF. The full variable domain, completed using reference TRBV7-2 and TRBJ2-1, is GAGVSQSPSNKVTEKGKDVELRCDPISGHTALYWYRQSLGQGLEFLIYFQGNSAPDKSGLPSDRFSAERTGGSVSTLTIQRTQQEDSAVYLCASSLQGHEQFFGPGTRLTVL.

This clonotype was seen a few times. The chain links TRBV20-1 to TRBJ2-1; no firm D call. The CDR3 is 13 amino acids. Germline CDR1 DFQATT, CDR2 SNEGSKA (reference sequence). V was cut by 3 bases and J by 8 bases, with 14 bases left in between. DNA for the CDR3: TGCAGTGCTAGGACTTATCCTGAGGATGAGCAGTTCTTC. Translating gives CSARTYPEDEQFF.

This clonotype was seen a handful of times. V usage is TRBV6-2 or TRBV6-3 and J usage is TRBJ2-3, with a weak D call TRBD2 (6 bases). CDR1 is MNHEY and CDR2 is SVGEGT in the germline V gene. CDR3 length: 16 residues. V lost 0 bases to trimming and J lost 2 bases, with 12 bases between them. CDR3 protein: CASSYSRRGNTDTQYF. Here the CDR3 DNA reads TGTGCCAGCAGTTACTCGAGGCGGGGTAACACAGATACGCAGTATTTT.

This CDR3 is CASSSRPGVADTQYF. For the CDR3, the DNA is TGTGCCAGCAGCTCGCGTCCGGGGGTTGCAGATACGCAGTATTTT. This rearrangement joins TRBV9 to TRBJ2-3, with D possibly TRBD2 on 6 matching bases. The CDR3 is 15 amino acids. In germline, CDR1 is SGDLS, CDR2 YYNGEE. V lost 4 bases and J 4 bases, leaving 16 bases between the germline ends.

The V gene is TRBV4-1, the J gene TRBJ1-1, with 8 nucleotides matching TRBD1. The CDR3 length is 13 residues. Trimming cost V 3 bases and J 5 bases; bases outside gene matches: 2. Germline lookup yields CDR1 MGHRA and CDR2 YSYEKL. The CDR3: CASSQTGETEAFF. DNA of the CDR3: TGCGCCAGCAGCCAGACAGGGGAAACTGAAGCTTTCTTT.

Only a few counts were recorded for this clonotype. The V call is TRBV5-6, the J call TRBJ1-2; D possibly corresponds to TRBD1 (6 bases). Trimming removed 2 bases from V and 1 base from J, with 9 bases in between. The CDR3 is 14 amino acids. CDR1 SGHDT and CDR2 YYEEEE come from the germline V gene. CDR3 amino acids: CASSLGGINYGYTF. CDR3 DNA: TGTGCCAGCAGCTTAGGGGGGATTAACTATGGCTACACCTTC.

The V and J genes are TRBV20-1 and TRBJ2-2, with 9 bases that match TRBD1. The CDR3 contains 14 residues. Germline V CDR1 and CDR2: DFQATT, SNEGSKA (reference sequence). J gave up 5 bases and V 6 bases, and 7 bases lay outside the gene matches. The CDR3 DNA reads TGCAGTGCCACCGGGACAGGGCGTACCGGGGAGCTGTTTTTT. It codes for CSATGTGRTGELFF.

This clonotype was detected only a few times. The rearrangement links TRBV7-2 to TRBJ2-5; 8 nucleotides match TRBD2. The CDR3 contains 12 residues. J gave up 7 bases and V 9 bases, and 7 bases lay outside the gene matches. The V gene's germline CDR1 is SGHTA and CDR2 FQGNSA. The CDR3 DNA sequence: TGTGCCAGTGAGGCTAGCGGGTGGACCCAGTACTTC. Its translation is CASEASGWTQYF.

This chain joins TRBV4-2 and TRBJ2-1, with 11 bases fitting TRBD2. Trimming cost V 4 bases and J 7 bases; bases outside gene matches: 9. This CDR3 is 16 amino acids long. Germline lookup yields CDR1 LGHNA and CDR2 YNFKEQ. DNA of the CDR3: TGTGCCAGCAGCCTTTTTAGCGGGAGGGGTTATAATGAGCAGTTCTTC. Its protein product is CASSLFSGRGYNEQFF.

This clonotype was picked up a small number of times. The CDR3 nucleotides read TGTGCCAGCAGCACCAGGGGACAGGAAGAGACCCAGTACTTC. It specifies CASSTRGQEETQYF. V gene TRBV7-9 combines with J gene TRBJ2-5, with 8 nucleotides matching TRBD1. V was clipped by 5 bases and J by 3 bases; unmatched bases: 5. CDR3 length equals 14 residues. The germline gives CDR1 SEHNR, CDR2 FQNEAQ (reference sequence).

The chain employs TRBV6-5 and TRBJ2-3, with TRBD2 matching 13 bases. CDR1 and CDR2 (germline): MNHEY, SVGAGI. This CDR3 is 17 amino acids long. V lost 2 bases and J lost 3; bases outside the gene matches: 5. The CDR3 here is CASSYEGLAGETDTQYF. CDR3 bases: TGTGCCAGCAGTTACGAAGGACTAGCGGGAGAGACAGATACGCAGTATTTT.

The chain couples TRBV5-1 to TRBJ1-1; TRBD1 aligns across 9 bases. This CDR3 contains 14 residues. Germline CDR1 reads SGHRS; CDR2 reads YFSETQ. Unmatched junction bases numbered 8, after V lost 4 bases and J lost 7 bases. CDR3 sequence: CASSRDRARSEAFF. The CDR3 DNA sequence: TGCGCCAGCAGCCGGGACAGGGCCAGGAGTGAAGCTTTCTTT. Using reference TRBV5-1 and TRBJ1-1 for the parts outside the CDR3, the full variable domain is KAGVTQTPRYLIKTRGQQVTLSCSPISGHRSVSWYQQTPGQGLQFLFEYFSETQRNKGNFPGRFSGRQFSNSRSEMNVSTLELGDSALYLCASSRDRARSEAFFGQGTRLTVV.

There are a few counts of this clonotype. The rearrangement links TRBV4-3 to TRBJ2-2, with D perhaps matching TRBD1 (6 bases). V gave up 2 bases and J gave up 0 bases, with 10 bases separating them. Per the germline V gene, CDR1 is LGHNA and CDR2 is YSLEER. This CDR3 contains 16 residues. The CDR3 nucleotides are TGCGCCAGCAGCCAATACAGGGCCGCGAACACCGGGGAGCTGTTTTTT. The encoded protein is CASSQYRAANTGELFF.

This clonotype was seen a handful of times. The chain combines TRBV10-3 with TRBJ1-5; the match to TRBD1 covers 9 bases. Germline CDR1 and CDR2: ENHRY and SYGVKD. CDR3 length equals 15 residues. The V segment lost 4 bases and the J segment 7 bases; nucleotides outside the gene matches: 8. CDR3 coding DNA: TGTGCCATCAGTGGGGGACAGGGTGAAGACCAGCCCCAGCATTTT. Protein: CAISGGQGEDQPQHF.

This clonotype was picked up a small number of times. The chain employs TRBV7-3 and TRBJ2-5; D gene uncertain. Trimming took off 0 bases at V and 4 bases at J, with 6 bases between the two ends. Per the germline V gene, CDR1 is SGHTA and CDR2 is FQGTGA. The CDR3 is 13 residues long. CDR3: CASSLTRRETQYF. The CDR3 DNA sequence: TGTGCCAGCAGCTTAACTCGGAGAGAGACCCAGTACTTC.

In this sample, this clonotype turned up a few times. This rearrangement joins TRBV19 to TRBJ2-2; D is unclear. This CDR3 is built from 13 residues. V was trimmed by 7 bases and J by 5 bases, leaving 11 bases between them. CDR1 is LNHDA, CDR2 SQIVND, per germline (reference sequence). CDR3 in amino acids: CASTLFLTGELFF. CDR3 bases: TGTGCCAGTACCCTATTCTTAACCGGGGAGCTGTTTTTT.

This clonotype has more than one count but fewer than ten. The chain combines TRBV12-3 or TRBV12-4 with TRBJ2-5, with TRBD2 matching 12 bases. Trimming cost V 5 bases and J 4 bases; bases outside gene matches: 14. This CDR3 is built from 18 residues. CDR3 sequence (DNA): TGTGCCAGCAGTCCTGGCGCTAGCGGGAGGGCCGGTCGAGAGACCCAGTACTTC. This translates into CASSPGASGRAGRETQYF.

This clonotype was observed a few times. The chain is built from TRBV5-4 and TRBJ2-3; D could derive from TRBD1 or TRBD2 (6 bases each). V was cut by 0 bases and J by 1 base, with 15 bases left in between. Germline V CDR1 and CDR2: SGHNT, YYREEE (reference sequence). CDR3 length: 17 amino acids. In DNA, the CDR3 is TGTGCCAGCAGCTTGGGGTTCGCGGAGGGGGGCACAGATACGCAGTATTTT. It codes for CASSLGFAEGGTDTQYF.

This clonotype was seen ten or more times. The V gene is TRBV5-8, the J gene TRBJ2-3; a weak D match, TRBD1 (6 bases). CDR3 length equals 16 residues. V was clipped by 7 bases and J by 0 bases, with 18 bases between them. Looked up from germline, CDR1 is SGHTS and CDR2 is YDEGEE. CDR3 residues: CASVHRVRGSTDTQYF. Here the CDR3 DNA reads TGTGCCAGCGTACACAGGGTAAGGGGTAGCACAGATACGCAGTATTTT.